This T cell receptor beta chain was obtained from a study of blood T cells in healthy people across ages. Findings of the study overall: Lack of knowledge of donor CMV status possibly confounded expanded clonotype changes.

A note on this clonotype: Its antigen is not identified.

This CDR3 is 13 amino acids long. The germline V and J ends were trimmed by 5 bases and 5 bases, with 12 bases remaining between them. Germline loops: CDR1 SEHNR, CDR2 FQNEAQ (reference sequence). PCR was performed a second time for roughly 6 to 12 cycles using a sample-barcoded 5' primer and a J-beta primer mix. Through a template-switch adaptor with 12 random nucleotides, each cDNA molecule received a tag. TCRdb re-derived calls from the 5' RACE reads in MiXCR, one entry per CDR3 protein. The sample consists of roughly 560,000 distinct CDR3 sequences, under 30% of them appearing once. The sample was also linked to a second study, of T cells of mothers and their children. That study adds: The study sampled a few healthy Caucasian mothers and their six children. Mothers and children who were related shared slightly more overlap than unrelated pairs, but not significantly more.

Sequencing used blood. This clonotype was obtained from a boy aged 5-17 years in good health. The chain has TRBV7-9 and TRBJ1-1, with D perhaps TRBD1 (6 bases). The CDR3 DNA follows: TGTGCCAGCAGCGTCCCGGGGGCGACTGAAGCTTTCTTT. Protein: CASSVPGATEAFF.